The 4 T cell receptor beta chains listed next were all sequenced from one sample in a study of CD8+CD57+ T cells in acquired aplastic anemia. It was genomic DNA that served as the template for profiling TCR beta VDJ and CDR3. Using its own MiXCR run on the reads, TCRdb lists one record per CDR3 protein. This table has 250,000 to 300,000 distinct CDR3 sequences, 55% to 65% appearing once. The sample was sorted CD4+, CD8+, or CD8+CD57+ T cells (not recorded which) from PBMCs. The receptors here all came from a human donor with severe aplastic anemia or a healthy control (not recorded which).

The CDR3 coding sequence is TGTGCCAGCAGCGCATCTAGCGGAGGAGTACCAGATACGCAGTATTTT. The encoded protein is CASSASSGGVPDTQYF. The chain uses TRBV9 and TRBJ2-3, with 7 nucleotides matching TRBD2. This CDR3 spans 16 amino acids. V lost 3 bases and J lost 4; bases outside the gene matches: 11. CDR1 is SGDLS and CDR2 is YYNGEE in the germline V gene.

This clonotype was counted many times. The CDR3 here is CASSVEMDLGGYTF. The CDR3 DNA follows: TGTGCCAGCAGCGTAGAAATGGACTTGGGAGGCTACACCTTC. The chain employs TRBV9 and TRBJ1-2; D remains unclear. The CDR3 is 14 residues long. Per germline, CDR1 SGDLS and CDR2 YYNGEE. Deletions cut 0 bases from V and 8 bases from J, with 14 bases between. The whole variable domain, remainder taken from reference TRBV9 and TRBJ1-2, is DSGVTQTPKHLITATGQRVTLRCSPRSGDLSVYWYQQSLDQGLQFLIQYYNGEERAKGNILERFSAQQFPDLHSELNLSSLELGDSALYFCASSVEMDLGGYTFGSGTRLTVV.

The chain recombines TRBV7-2 with TRBJ1-5; D gene uncertain. The V end was cut by 5 bases, the J end by 14 bases, with 22 bases between. The CDR3 has 14 amino acids. Germline CDR1 reads SGHTA; CDR2 reads FQGNSA. CDR3 in amino acids: CASSLRTAATYEHF. In DNA form, the CDR3 reads TGTGCCAGCAGCCTTCGAACAGCGGCGACCTACGAGCATTTT. Together with reference TRBV7-2 and TRBJ1-5, the CDR3 gives the full variable domain: GAGVSQSPSNKVTEKGKDVELRCDPISGHTALYWYRQSLGQGLEFLIYFQGNSAPDKSGLPSDRFSAERTGGSVSTLTIQRTQQEDSAVYLCASSLRTAATYEHFGDGTRLSIL.

The CDR3 region has the DNA TGTGCCAGCAGCTTTGACGGGGAGTCCTACAATGAGCAGTTCTTC. Amino acids: CASSFDGESYNEQFF. The J gene is TRBJ2-1, the V gene TRBV9; D is possibly TRBD2 (5 bases). Per germline, CDR1 SGDLS and CDR2 YYNGEE. The CDR3 loop spans 15 amino acids. Trimming removed 4 bases from V and 1 base from J, with 12 bases in between.